This T cell receptor beta chain was recorded in a study of tumor-infiltrating lymphocytes in primary liver carcinoma. At the level of the study: Samples yielded about 3.5 to 7.5 million productive TCRbeta reads, similar across tissue types. Study results and caveats: Only about 7.5-25% of top clones spanned all five tumor regions. Overlap in tumor-adjacent and tumor-blood pairs fell below that of tumor region pairs. It was in tumors, not blood, that the top-250-clone fraction was significantly higher (p = 0.039).

From 400 to 500 ng total RNA, TCR beta cDNA was generated with a primer in the constant region. Each TCR beta library was derived from three nested multiplex PCR rounds that employed slightly modified ARM-PCR. Running ten to eleven cycles apiece, the first two PCR rounds relied on TRBV1-TRBV30 forward primers together with a C-beta reverse primer. TCRdb fed the multiplex PCR reads into MiXCR, producing one record per CDR3 protein. The sample has 44,000 or so distinct CDR3 sequences, 55% to 75% seen once. Co-extracting RNA and DNA was done with roughly 17-31 mg of unsorted bulk tissue as input. Turning to this clonotype: Its antigen is still unknown. The junction differs from germline at one of its ends, possibly a read error.

The CDR3 runs to 20 residues. Germline values: CDR1 SGHDN, CDR2 FVKESK. The chain is built from TRBV14 and TRBJ2-1, with D perhaps matching TRBD1 or TRBD2 (5 bases each). The TCR was taken from a man aged 40-49 years with primary liver carcinoma and hepatitis B virus infection. Sequences were obtained from liver tumor tissue from sampling region 5. Described subset: tumor region T5, tumor centre. The CDR3 loop is CASSQDTGSGRSQWGYEQFF. The CDR3 nucleotides are TGTGCGAGCAGCCAAGACACCGGGTCAGGTCGGAGTCAGTGGGGGTATGAACAGTTCTTC.